Listed here are 22 T cell receptor beta chains from one sample, sequenced in a study of T-cell reconstitution after alpha-beta-depleted transplantation in children. Preparing the TCRbeta library involved the use of unique molecular identifiers. TCRdb redid the calling of the PCR reads with MiXCR, one entry per CDR3 protein. The sample yields about 980,000 distinct CDR3 sequences, about 26% seen once. Sample: PBMCs, mostly from graft donor cells, taken 360 days after TCRalphabeta/CD19-depleted stem cell transplant. The origin of the receptors is a boy less than two years old who had a stem cell transplant for SCID, so the T cells may come from the graft donor.

This chain connects TRBV12-3 or TRBV12-4 to TRBJ2-7; D gene ambiguous. V gave up 5 bases and J gave up 3 bases, with 14 bases separating them. The CDR3 is 14 residues long. The CDR3 sequence is CASSRAEQIYEQYF. In nucleotides, the CDR3 is TGTGCCAGCAGTCGCGCGGAACAGATCTACGAGCAGTACTTC.

J is TRBJ1-1 and V is TRBV7-8, with TRBD1 as a possible D gene (6 bases). The germline V gene encodes CDR1 SGHVS and CDR2 FQNEAQ. The CDR3 covers 17 residues. V lost 5 bases and J 1 base, leaving 20 bases between the germline ends. CDR3 loop: CASSRGFGGLGNTEAFF. CDR3 bases: TGTGCCAGCAGCCGGGGTTTTGGGGGGCTCGGGAACACTGAAGCTTTCTTT.

This clonotype turned up a few times. The chain joins TRBV7-9 to TRBJ1-1; D is unclear. Germline CDR1 is SEHNR and CDR2 is FQNEAQ (reference sequence). The CDR3 loop spans 12 amino acids. Trimming left V 5 bases short and J 8 bases short, with 12 bases between. The CDR3 DNA is TGTGCCAGCAGCCCCAGGTCGTACGAAGCTTTCTTT. This codes for CASSPRSYEAFF.

The chain combines TRBV27 with TRBJ1-3; no firm D call. Trimming took off 7 bases at V and 1 base at J, with 14 bases between the two ends. From germline, CDR1 is MNHEY and CDR2 SMNVEV (reference sequence). This CDR3 has 15 amino acids. The chain's CDR3 is CASTTSYTSGNTIYF. The CDR3 DNA is TGTGCCAGCACCACCTCCTATACTTCTGGAAACACCATATATTTT.

This clonotype was counted a few times. V is TRBV19 and J is TRBJ1-3; D is unclear. CDR1 and CDR2 from the germline V gene are LNHDA and SQIVND (reference sequence). This CDR3 region has 15 residues. With 4 bases removed from V and 0 bases from J, the gap between germline ends came to 10 bases. This CDR3 is CASSRGLNSGNTIYF. CDR3 nucleotides: TGTGCCAGTAGTAGAGGACTGAACTCTGGAAACACCATATATTTT.

This clonotype was observed a few times. The chain carries TRBV7-2 and TRBJ1-2; no definite D call. Germline-derived CDR1 and CDR2 are SGHTA and FQGNSA. CDR3 length: 14 residues. Trimming pared 2 bases from V and 7 bases from J, leaving 14 bases between. CDR3 DNA sequence: TGTGCCAGCAGCTTACTGCAGGCGTCGGGTGGCTACACCTTC. As protein: CASSLLQASGGYTF.

This clonotype came up a few times. The genes are TRBV6-2 or TRBV6-3 and TRBJ2-1, with TRBD1 identical over 9 bases. The CDR3 is 16 residues long. CDR1 and CDR2 (germline): MNHEY, SVGEGT. V lost 2 bases to trimming and J lost 7 bases; unmatched junction nucleotides: 9. The CDR3 DNA follows: TGTGCCAGCAGTTACAAACTGGGACAGGGTAGTAATGAGCAGTTCTTC. Its protein is CASSYKLGQGSNEQFF.

This chain links TRBV30 with TRBJ2-1; D assignment may be TRBD1 or TRBD2 (5 bases each). The germline gives CDR1 GTSNPN, CDR2 SVGIG (reference sequence). Between the trimmed V and J ends, which lost 8 bases and 10 bases, there was a span of 18 bases. The CDR3 has 12 amino acids. As DNA, the CDR3 is TGTGCCATATTGGGTAGGGGACCAGAGCAGTTCTTC. This translates into CAILGRGPEQFF.

The V call is TRBV18, the J call TRBJ2-5; possible D gene TRBD1, 7 bases. Between the trimmed V and J ends, which lost 5 bases and 2 bases, there was a span of 18 bases. Germline CDR1 reads KGHSH; CDR2 reads LQKENI. This CDR3 spans 16 amino acids. This CDR3 reads CASSIPWRDRQETQYF. As DNA, the CDR3 is TGTGCCAGCTCAATACCGTGGCGGGACAGACAAGAGACCCAGTACTTC.

This clonotype was detected a few times. The genes are TRBV10-3 and TRBJ2-7, with D perhaps matching TRBD2 (5 bases). Germline V gene lookup returns CDR1 ENHRY and CDR2 SYGVKD. CDR3 length equals 14 residues. V was clipped by 8 bases and J by 1 base, with 15 bases between them. CDR3 coding DNA: TGTGCCATCTCCCCGAGGGCAGCTTCCTACGAGCAGTACTTC. Translated: CAISPRAASYEQYF.

This clonotype has a handful of counts. The chain carries TRBV28 and TRBJ2-3, with 11 bases matching TRBD1. Germline CDR1 is MDHEN and CDR2 is SYDVKM. The J segment lost 2 bases and the V segment lost 3 bases, leaving 4 bases of the junction unmatched. The CDR3 loop spans 16 amino acids. CDR3 coding DNA: TGTGCCAGCAGTTTGTTGGGACAGGGGGTCACAGATACGCAGTATTTT. Translated: CASSLLGQGVTDTQYF. Supplemented by reference TRBV28 and TRBJ2-3, the full variable domain reads DVKVTQSSRYLVKRTGEKVFLECVQDMDHENMFWYRQDPGLGLRLIYFSYDVKMKEKGDIPEGYSVSREKKERFSLILESASTNQTSMYLCASSLLGQGVTDTQYFGPGTRLTVL.

Only a few counts were recorded for this clonotype. The chain couples TRBV4-3 to TRBJ2-5, with TRBD2 matching over 10 bases. The CDR3 runs 14 residues. The germline V gene has CDR1 LGHNA and CDR2 YSLEER. V dropped 4 bases and J dropped 5; count of bases not matched to a gene: 4. The CDR3 sequence is CASSPYSGGETQYF. CDR3 nucleotide sequence: TGCGCCAGCAGCCCCTATAGCGGGGGGGAGACCCAGTACTTC.

The V gene is TRBV12-3 or TRBV12-4, the J gene TRBJ1-6; no clear D gene. This CDR3 has 12 residues. V lost 3 bases and J lost 12, with 9 bases in between. CDR3 residues: CASSFYYEPLHF. The CDR3 DNA follows: TGTGCCAGCAGTTTCTATTACGAACCCCTCCACTTT.

The rearrangement links TRBV20-1 to TRBJ1-5, with TRBD1 identical over 10 bases. The CDR3 is 14 residues long. The J segment lost 4 bases and the V segment lost 6 bases, leaving 6 bases of the junction unmatched. CDR1 DFQATT and CDR2 SNEGSKA come from the germline V gene (reference sequence). The chain's CDR3 is CSAPDRGENQPQHF. The CDR3 DNA follows: TGCAGTGCCCCGGACAGGGGGGAGAATCAGCCCCAGCATTTT.

The chain couples TRBV29-1 to TRBJ2-7; possibly TRBD1 for D (5 bases). Between the trimmed V and J ends, which lost 6 bases and 5 bases, there was a span of 20 bases. This CDR3 spans 14 amino acids. Germline values: CDR1 SQVTM, CDR2 ANQGSEA. The CDR3 loop reads CSVSDSLDIHEQYF. The DNA of the CDR3 is TGCAGCGTGTCCGACTCCTTGGACATCCACGAGCAGTACTTC.

In regard to this clonotype: The germline gene is not matched at one end of the junction; a read error may be the cause. The chain uses TRBV25-1 and TRBJ2-7; 7 bases align to TRBD1. CDR3 size: 12 residues. Germline assignment: CDR1 MGHDK and CDR2 SYGVNS. CDR3 amino acids: CASSARQGSSVF. CDR3 in DNA: TGTGCCAGCAGTGCCCGACAGGGATCATCGGTCTTC.

This clonotype came up a few times. V gene TRBV5-1 combines with J gene TRBJ2-1; possible D gene TRBD2, 5 bases. This CDR3 is built from 16 residues. Trimming left V 3 bases short and J 0 bases short, with 13 bases between. CDR1 and CDR2 (germline): SGHRS, YFSETQ. The CDR3 DNA reads as TGCGCCAGCAGCTCCTTTACGGGGAGCTCCTACAATGAGCAGTTCTTC. As protein: CASSSFTGSSYNEQFF.

This clonotype was detected only a few times. This chain links TRBV7-2 with TRBJ1-3, with no clear D. Trimming removed 7 bases at V and 0 bases at J, with 10 bases between. The CDR3 covers 14 residues. In germline, CDR1 is SGHTA, CDR2 FQGNSA. The CDR3: CASNRSPSGNTIYF. In DNA, the CDR3 is TGTGCCAGCAACCGAAGTCCCTCTGGAAACACCATATATTTT.

In this sample, this clonotype turned up a few times. V and J are TRBV6-5 and TRBJ2-1, with 12 bases that match TRBD1. This CDR3 region has 16 residues. CDR1 is MNHEY and CDR2 is SVGAGI in the germline V gene. With 6 bases clipped from V and 9 bases from J, the junction kept 12 bases outside the gene matches. The CDR3 is CASSRQPGQGASEQFF. Written as DNA, the CDR3 is TGTGCCAGCAGCAGACAACCGGGACAGGGGGCTAGTGAGCAGTTCTTC.

This clonotype was picked up a small number of times. The chain uses TRBV7-6 and TRBJ1-2, with D unclear. Per germline, CDR1 SGHVS and CDR2 FNYEAQ. V shed 3 bases and J shed 0 bases, with 23 bases lying between them. The CDR3 spans 19 residues. CDR3 amino acids: CASSLGPWAVSSPNYGYTF. In nucleotides, the CDR3 is TGTGCCAGCAGCTTGGGCCCGTGGGCCGTTTCTAGTCCTAACTATGGCTACACCTTC.

This clonotype was counted between two and nine times. The chain links TRBV18 to TRBJ1-1; D gene unclear. V was shortened by 2 bases and J by 2 bases, with 9 bases between the two germline ends. Germline assignment: CDR1 KGHSH and CDR2 LQKENI. There are 14 residues in the CDR3. The CDR3 DNA reads as TGTGCCAGCTCACCAGACACTTTAAACACTGAAGCTTTCTTT. Its protein product is CASSPDTLNTEAFF.

This clonotype was picked up a small number of times. The chain has TRBV29-1 and TRBJ1-4; 7 nucleotides match TRBD1. The germline V gene has CDR1 SQVTM and CDR2 ANQGSEA. The CDR3 consists of 14 residues. The junction had 7 bases not matched to a gene; V was cut back by 4 bases and J by 5 bases. This CDR3 reads CSVVPDRKNEKLFF. CDR3 coding DNA: TGCAGCGTTGTACCGGACAGGAAAAATGAAAAACTGTTTTTT. Full variable domain (outside the CDR3, taken from reference TRBV29-1 and TRBJ1-4): SAVISQKPSRDICQRGTSLTIQCQVDSQVTMMFWYRQQPGQSLTLIATANQGSEATYESGFVIDKFPISRPNLTFSTLTVSNMSPEDSSIYLCSVVPDRKNEKLFFGSGTQLSVL.